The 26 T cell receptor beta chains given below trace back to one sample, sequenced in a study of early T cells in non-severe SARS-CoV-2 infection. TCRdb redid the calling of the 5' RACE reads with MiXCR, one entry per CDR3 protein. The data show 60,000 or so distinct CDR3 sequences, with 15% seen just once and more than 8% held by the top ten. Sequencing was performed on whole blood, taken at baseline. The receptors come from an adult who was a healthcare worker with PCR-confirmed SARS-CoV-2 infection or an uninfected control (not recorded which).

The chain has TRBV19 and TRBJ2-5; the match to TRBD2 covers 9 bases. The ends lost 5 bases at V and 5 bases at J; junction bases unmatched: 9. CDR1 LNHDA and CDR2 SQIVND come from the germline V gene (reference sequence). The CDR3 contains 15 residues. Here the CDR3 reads CASSSGGRASETQYF. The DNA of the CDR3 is TGTGCCAGTAGTTCCGGCGGGAGGGCAAGCGAGACCCAGTACTTC.

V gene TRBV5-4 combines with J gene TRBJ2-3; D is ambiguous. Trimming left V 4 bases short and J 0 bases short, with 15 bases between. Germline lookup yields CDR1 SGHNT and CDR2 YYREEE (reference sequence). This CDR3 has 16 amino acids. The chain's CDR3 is CASSQPLVGSTDTQYF. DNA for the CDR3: TGTGCCAGCAGCCAACCCCTGGTAGGGAGCACAGATACGCAGTATTTT.

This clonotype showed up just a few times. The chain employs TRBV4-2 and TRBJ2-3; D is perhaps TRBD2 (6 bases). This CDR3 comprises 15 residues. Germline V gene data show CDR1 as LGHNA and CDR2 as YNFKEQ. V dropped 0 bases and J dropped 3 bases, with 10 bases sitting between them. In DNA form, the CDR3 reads TGTGCCAGCAGCCAAGATGGGACTCCAACAGATACGCAGTATTTT. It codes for CASSQDGTPTDTQYF.

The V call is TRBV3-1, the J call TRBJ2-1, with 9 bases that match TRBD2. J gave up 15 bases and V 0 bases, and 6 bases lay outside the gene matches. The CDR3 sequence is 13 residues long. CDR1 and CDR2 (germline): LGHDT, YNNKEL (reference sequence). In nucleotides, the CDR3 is TGTGCCAGCAGCCAAGAATTAGCGGGGGCCCTGTTCTTC. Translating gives CASSQELAGALFF.

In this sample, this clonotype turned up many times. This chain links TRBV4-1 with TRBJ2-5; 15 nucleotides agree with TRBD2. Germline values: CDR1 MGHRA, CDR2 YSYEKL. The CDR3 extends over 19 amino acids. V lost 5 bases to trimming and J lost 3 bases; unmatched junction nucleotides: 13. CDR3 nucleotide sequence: TGCGCCAGCAGCTCCCCCGGACTAGCGGGAGGGCCCAATAAAGAGACCCAGTACTTC. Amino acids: CASSSPGLAGGPNKETQYF.

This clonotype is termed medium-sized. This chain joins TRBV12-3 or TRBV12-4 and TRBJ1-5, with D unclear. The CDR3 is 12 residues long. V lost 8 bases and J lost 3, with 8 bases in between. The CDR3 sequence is CASGPANQPQHF. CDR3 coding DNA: TGTGCCAGCGGGCCAGCCAATCAGCCCCAGCATTTT.

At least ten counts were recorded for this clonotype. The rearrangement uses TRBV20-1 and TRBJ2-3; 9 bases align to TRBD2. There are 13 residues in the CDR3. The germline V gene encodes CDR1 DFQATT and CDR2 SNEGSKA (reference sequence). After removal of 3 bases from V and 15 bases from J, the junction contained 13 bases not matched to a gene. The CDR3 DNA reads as TGCAGTGCTAGTAGCACTAGCGGGTACCTAGTATATTTT. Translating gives CSASSTSGYLVYF.

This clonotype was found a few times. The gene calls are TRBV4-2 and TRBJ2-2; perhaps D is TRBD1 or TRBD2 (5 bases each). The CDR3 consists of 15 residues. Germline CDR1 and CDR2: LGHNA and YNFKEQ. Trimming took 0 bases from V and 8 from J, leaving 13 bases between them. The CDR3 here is CASSQDMVGTGELFF. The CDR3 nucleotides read TGTGCCAGCAGCCAAGATATGGTGGGGACGGGGGAGCTGTTTTTT.

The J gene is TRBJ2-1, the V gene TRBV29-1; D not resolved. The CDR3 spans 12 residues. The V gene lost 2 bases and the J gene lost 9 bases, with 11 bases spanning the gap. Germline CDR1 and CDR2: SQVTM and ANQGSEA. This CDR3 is CSVELGRREQFF. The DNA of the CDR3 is TGCAGCGTTGAATTAGGAAGACGTGAGCAGTTCTTC.

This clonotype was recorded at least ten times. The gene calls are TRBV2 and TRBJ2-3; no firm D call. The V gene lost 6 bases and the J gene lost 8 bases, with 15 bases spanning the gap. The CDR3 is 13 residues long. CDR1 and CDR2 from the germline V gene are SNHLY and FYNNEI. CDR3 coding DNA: TGTGCCAGCAGCCCCGGGCCCGCCCGTACGCAGTATTTT. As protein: CASSPGPARTQYF.

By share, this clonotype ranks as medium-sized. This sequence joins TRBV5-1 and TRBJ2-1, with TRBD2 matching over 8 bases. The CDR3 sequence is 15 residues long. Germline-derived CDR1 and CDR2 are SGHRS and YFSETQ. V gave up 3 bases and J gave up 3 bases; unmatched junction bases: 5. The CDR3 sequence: CASSSTGTSYNEQFF. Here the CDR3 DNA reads TGCGCCAGCAGCTCTACCGGGACTAGCTACAATGAGCAGTTCTTC. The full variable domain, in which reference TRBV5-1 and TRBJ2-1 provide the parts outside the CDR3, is KAGVTQTPRYLIKTRGQQVTLSCSPISGHRSVSWYQQTPGQGLQFLFEYFSETQRNKGNFPGRFSGRQFSNSRSEMNVSTLELGDSALYLCASSSTGTSYNEQFFGPGTRLTVL.

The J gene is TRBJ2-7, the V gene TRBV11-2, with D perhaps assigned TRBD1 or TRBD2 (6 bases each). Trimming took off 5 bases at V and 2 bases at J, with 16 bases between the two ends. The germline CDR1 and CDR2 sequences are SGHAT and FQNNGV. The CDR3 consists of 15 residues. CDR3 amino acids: CASSTLGGVTYEQYF. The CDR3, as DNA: TGTGCCAGCAGCACCCTCGGGGGCGTCACCTACGAGCAGTACTTC.

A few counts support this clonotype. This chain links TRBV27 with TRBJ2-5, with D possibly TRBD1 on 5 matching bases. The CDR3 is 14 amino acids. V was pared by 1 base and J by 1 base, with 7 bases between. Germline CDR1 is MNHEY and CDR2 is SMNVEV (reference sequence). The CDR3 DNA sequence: TGTGCCAGCAGTTTATTCGACAGCCAAGAGACCCAGTACTTC. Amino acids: CASSLFDSQETQYF.

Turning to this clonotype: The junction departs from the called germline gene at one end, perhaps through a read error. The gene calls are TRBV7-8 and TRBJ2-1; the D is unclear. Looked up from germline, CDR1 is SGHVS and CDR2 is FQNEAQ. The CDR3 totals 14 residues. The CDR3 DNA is TGTGCCAGCAGCGCGGACGAATTTTCCCGCTGGCATCTCTTC. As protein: CASSADEFSRWHLF.

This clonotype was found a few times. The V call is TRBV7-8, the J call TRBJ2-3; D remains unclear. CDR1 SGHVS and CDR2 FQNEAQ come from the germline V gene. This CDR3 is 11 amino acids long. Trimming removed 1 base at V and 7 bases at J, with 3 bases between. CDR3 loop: CASSLVYTQYF. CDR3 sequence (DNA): TGTGCCAGCAGCTTAGTATATACGCAGTATTTT.

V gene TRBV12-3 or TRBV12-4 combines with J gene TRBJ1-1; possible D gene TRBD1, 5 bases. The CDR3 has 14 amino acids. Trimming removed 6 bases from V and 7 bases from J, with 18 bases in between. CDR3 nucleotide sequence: TGTGCCAGCAGGGCGCAGGTGGGGACGGGTGAAGCTTTCTTT. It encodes CASRAQVGTGEAFF.

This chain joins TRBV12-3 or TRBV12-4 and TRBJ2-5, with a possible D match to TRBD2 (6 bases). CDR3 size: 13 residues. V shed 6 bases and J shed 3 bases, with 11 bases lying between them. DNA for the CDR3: TGTGCCAGCAGACGCGGGGCAGAAGAGACCCAGTACTTC. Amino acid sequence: CASRRGAEETQYF.

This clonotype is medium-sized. The CDR3 DNA is TGTGCCAGCAGCTTTCTCGAGGAGCAGTTCTTC. This sequence encodes CASSFLEEQFF. This chain uses TRBV7-2 with TRBJ2-1; no definite D call. Germline V gene data show CDR1 as SGHTA and CDR2 as FQGNSA. The CDR3 covers 11 residues. Between the trimmed V and J ends, which lost 3 bases and 10 bases, there was a span of 7 bases.

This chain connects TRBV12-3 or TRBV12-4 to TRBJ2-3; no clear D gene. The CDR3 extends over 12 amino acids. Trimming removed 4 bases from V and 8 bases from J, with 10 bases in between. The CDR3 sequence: CASSSGRVTQYF. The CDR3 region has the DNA TGTGCCAGCAGTTCAGGACGGGTTACGCAGTATTTT.

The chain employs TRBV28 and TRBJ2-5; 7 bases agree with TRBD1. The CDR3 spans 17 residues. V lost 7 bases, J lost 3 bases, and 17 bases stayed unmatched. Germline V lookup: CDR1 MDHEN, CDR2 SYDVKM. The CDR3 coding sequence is TGTGCCAGCACCACCTCCGGACAGGATGGGGTCGAAGAGACCCAGTACTTC. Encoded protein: CASTTSGQDGVEETQYF.

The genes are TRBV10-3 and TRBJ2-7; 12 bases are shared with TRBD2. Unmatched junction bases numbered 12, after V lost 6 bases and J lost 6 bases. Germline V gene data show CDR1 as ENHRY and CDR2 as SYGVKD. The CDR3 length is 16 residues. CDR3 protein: CAISVGTSGHSLEQYF. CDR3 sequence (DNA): TGTGCCATCAGCGTTGGGACTAGCGGGCACTCTCTCGAGCAGTACTTC.

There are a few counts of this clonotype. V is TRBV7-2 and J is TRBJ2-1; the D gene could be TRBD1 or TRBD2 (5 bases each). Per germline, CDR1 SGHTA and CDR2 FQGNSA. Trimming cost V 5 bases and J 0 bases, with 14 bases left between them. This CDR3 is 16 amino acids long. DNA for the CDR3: TGTGCCAGCAGCCCCCGGGACGGAAGCTCCTACAATGAGCAGTTCTTC. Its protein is CASSPRDGSSYNEQFF.

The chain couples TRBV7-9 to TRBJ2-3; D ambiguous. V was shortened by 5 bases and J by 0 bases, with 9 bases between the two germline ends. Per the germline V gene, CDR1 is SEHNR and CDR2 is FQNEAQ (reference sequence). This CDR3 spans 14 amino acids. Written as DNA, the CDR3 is TGTGCCAGCAGCCCACGCGCTAGCACAGATACGCAGTATTTT. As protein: CASSPRASTDTQYF.

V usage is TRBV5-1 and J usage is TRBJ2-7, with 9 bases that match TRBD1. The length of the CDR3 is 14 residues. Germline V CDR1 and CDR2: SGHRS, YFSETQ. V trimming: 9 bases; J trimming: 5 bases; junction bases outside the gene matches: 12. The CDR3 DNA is TGCGCCACCAAACTCGGGACAGGGTACGACGAGCAGTACTTC. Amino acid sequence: CATKLGTGYDEQYF.

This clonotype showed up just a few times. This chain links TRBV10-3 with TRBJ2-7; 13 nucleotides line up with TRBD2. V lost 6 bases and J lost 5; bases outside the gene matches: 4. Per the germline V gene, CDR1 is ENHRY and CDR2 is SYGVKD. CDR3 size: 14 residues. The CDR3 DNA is TGTGCCATCAGGCCGGGACTAGCGGGGAACGAGCAGTACTTC. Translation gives CAIRPGLAGNEQYF.

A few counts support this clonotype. The CDR3 spells CASSIQTEGGPQHF. As DNA, the CDR3 is TGTGCCAGTAGTATCCAAACCGAAGGTGGGCCCCAGCATTTT. The chain couples TRBV19 to TRBJ1-5; D call uncertain. The germline V and J ends were trimmed by 3 bases and 9 bases, with 15 bases remaining between them. Germline loops: CDR1 LNHDA, CDR2 SQIVND (reference sequence). The CDR3 spans 14 residues.